This record concerns one T cell receptor (beta chain) sequence. As yet, its antigen is unknown. This sample is drawn from a study of STAT5B mutations in CD4+ large granular lymphocyte leukemia. Study-level points and caveats: No patients shared main leukemic clonotypes, though approximately 26% appeared at low frequency elsewhere. 8/27 top patient clones versus 2/35 control clones were TRBV06-family.

Repertoires were generated with immunoSEQ multiplex PCR, while TCRdb's copy carries only in-frame clones and drops some. The data hold approximately 21,000 clones, with approximately 80% observed a single time. Healthy controls were blood donor buffy coats. The CDR3 is 15 amino acids. CDR1 and CDR2 (germline): MDHEN, SYDVKM. Unmatched junction bases numbered 6, after V lost 7 bases and J lost 1 base. The sequencing input was CD4+ T cells from blood buffy coats. This rearrangement joins TRBV28 to TRBJ2-1; 8 positions match TRBD2. The receptor's source is a human donor in good health. In DNA form, the CDR3 reads TGTGCCAGCACCTACGGCGGGAGGTCCTACAATGAGCAGTTCTTC. Its protein product is CASTYGGRSYNEQFF.